These 25 T cell receptor beta chains were all obtained from the same sample, sequenced in a study of T-cell reconstitution after alpha-beta-depleted transplantation in children. As it was prepared, the TCRbeta library received unique molecular identifiers. TCRdb reprocessed the PCR reads via MiXCR and lists one record per CDR3 protein. This table has approximately 590,000 distinct CDR3 sequences, roughly a tenth appearing once. This specimen was PBMCs from the stem cell graft donor, taken from the stem cell graft. Source of these receptors: a human donor who donated a stem cell graft to a child with acute myeloid leukemia.

In its sample, this clonotype was seen a few times. The chain recombines TRBV20-1 with TRBJ2-1; D not certain. V was cut by 5 bases and J by 2 bases, with 7 bases left in between. This CDR3 has 12 amino acids. Looked up from germline, CDR1 is DFQATT and CDR2 is SNEGSKA (reference sequence). The CDR3 bases are TGCAGTGCTGGCATGCCCTACAATGAGCAGTTCTTC. Residues: CSAGMPYNEQFF.

This clonotype came up many times. This sequence joins TRBV25-1 and TRBJ2-1, with D perhaps being TRBD1 or TRBD2 (5 bases each). V was cut by 5 bases and J by 5 bases, with 10 bases left in between. Germline V CDR1 and CDR2: MGHDK, SYGVNS. CDR3 length: 13 amino acids. The CDR3 DNA reads as TGTGCCAGCAGTTCCCGAGGGGACAATGAGCAGTTCTTC. Translating gives CASSSRGDNEQFF.

The chain is built from TRBV6-4 and TRBJ2-1; TRBD2 agrees at 12 bases. The V segment lost 4 bases and the J segment 9 bases; nucleotides outside the gene matches: 10. CDR1 is MRHNA and CDR2 is SNTAGT in the germline V gene. The CDR3 loop spans 16 amino acids. CDR3 nucleotides: TGTGCCAGCAGTGGGTCGGCTAGCGGGAGGGTTAGTGAGCAGTTCTTC. Translating gives CASSGSASGRVSEQFF.

The chain carries TRBV15 and TRBJ2-7; 8 nucleotides agree with TRBD1. The CDR3 is made up of 13 amino acids. J was trimmed by 4 bases and V by 8 bases; bases with no gene match: 7. Germline V gene data show CDR1 as LNHNV and CDR2 as YYDKDF (reference sequence). In DNA form, the CDR3 reads TGTGCCACCGCGACAGGGGTGGGGTACGAGCAGTACTTC. As protein: CATATGVGYEQYF.

CDR3 sequence (DNA): TGTGCCAGCAGCTCCCTAGCGGGCAGGACCTACGAGCAGTACTTC. This translates into CASSSLAGRTYEQYF. This sequence joins TRBV7-2 and TRBJ2-7, with TRBD2 identical over 8 bases. CDR3 length: 15 residues. CDR1 is SGHTA and CDR2 is FQGNSA in the germline V gene. V lost 4 bases and J lost 2; bases outside the gene matches: 7.

This sequence joins TRBV30 and TRBJ1-5; no clear D gene. Trimming removed 4 bases at V and 4 bases at J, with 11 bases between. Germline lookup yields CDR1 GTSNPN and CDR2 SVGIG (reference sequence). The CDR3 length is 13 residues. The chain's CDR3 is CAWTETQNQPQHF. In nucleotides, the CDR3 is TGTGCCTGGACTGAGACACAAAATCAGCCCCAGCATTTT.

This clonotype was observed at least ten times. J is TRBJ2-1 and V is TRBV6-5, with TRBD2 matching over 7 bases. CDR3 length: 13 residues. V gave up 8 bases and J gave up 7 bases; unmatched junction bases: 8. From germline, CDR1 is MNHEY and CDR2 SVGAGI. CDR3 protein: CASGTINRNEQFF. In nucleotides, the CDR3 is TGTGCCAGCGGGACTATCAATCGAAATGAGCAGTTCTTC.

A few counts support this clonotype. The chain joins TRBV5-1 to TRBJ2-3, with TRBD2 matching 8 bases. Per the germline V gene, CDR1 is SGHRS and CDR2 is YFSETQ. Trimming at V came to 0 bases and at J to 2 bases, leaving 2 bases not matched to a gene. The length of the CDR3 is 15 residues. CDR3 loop: CASSLATSATDTQYF. Here the CDR3 DNA reads TGCGCCAGCAGCTTGGCGACTAGCGCCACAGATACGCAGTATTTT.

This clonotype was counted many times. The genes are TRBV12-3 or TRBV12-4 and TRBJ1-3; tentative D call: TRBD1 (6 bases). The CDR3 is 15 amino acids. V was pared by 7 bases and J by 1 base, with 14 bases between. In DNA form, the CDR3 reads TGTGCCAGCAACCTCTACAGGGATTCTGGAAACACCATATATTTT. This sequence encodes CASNLYRDSGNTIYF.

The rearrangement links TRBV14 to TRBJ2-1, with D maybe TRBD2 (5 bases). The CDR3 runs 15 residues. Germline V gives CDR1 SGHDN, CDR2 FVKESK. With 1 base removed from V and 0 bases from J, the gap between germline ends came to 7 bases. The CDR3 here is CASSQVGVSYNEQFF. CDR3 DNA: TGTGCCAGCAGCCAAGTCGGGGTCTCCTACAATGAGCAGTTCTTC.

This rearrangement joins TRBV2 to TRBJ2-7; D not certain. The V and J ends lost 3 bases and 8 bases respectively, with 8 bases between them. Germline values: CDR1 SNHLY, CDR2 FYNNEI. This CDR3 has 11 amino acids. CDR3 region: CASSDLAKQYF. The CDR3 region has the DNA TGTGCCAGCAGTGATTTGGCTAAGCAGTACTTC.

The chain uses TRBV6-1 and TRBJ1-1; tentatively, D is TRBD1 (5 bases). The CDR3 runs to 18 residues. V shed 6 bases and J shed 0 bases, with 23 bases lying between them. CDR1 and CDR2 from the germline V gene are MNHNS and SASEGT. This CDR3 reads CASRKAPQGEGMNTEAFF. The CDR3 nucleotides read TGTGCCAGCAGAAAAGCCCCCCAGGGCGAAGGGATGAACACTGAAGCTTTCTTT.

This clonotype was observed many times. The chain employs TRBV3-1 and TRBJ2-6, with unresolved D. CDR1 LGHDT and CDR2 YNNKEL come from the germline V gene (reference sequence). With 0 bases removed from V and 0 bases from J, the gap between germline ends came to 9 bases. The CDR3 has 17 residues. The CDR3: CASSQETGASGANVLTF. The CDR3 nucleotides read TGTGCCAGCAGCCAAGAGACGGGTGCCTCTGGGGCCAACGTCCTGACTTTC.

This clonotype was found a few times. The chain combines TRBV28 with TRBJ1-2, with 7 bases aligning to TRBD1. Losses at the gene ends were 4 bases for V and 7 bases for J; bases not matched to a gene: 12. CDR1 is MDHEN, CDR2 SYDVKM, per germline. The CDR3 is made up of 15 amino acids. CDR3 DNA sequence: TGTGCCAGCAGTTCTAGGGACAGCCTATCCCTTGGCTACACCTTC. Protein sequence: CASSSRDSLSLGYTF.

This clonotype occurred many times. The chain carries TRBV28 and TRBJ2-7, with 8 positions matching TRBD2. CDR3 size: 15 residues. Germline V CDR1 and CDR2: MDHEN, SYDVKM. The V and J ends lost 8 bases and 1 base, in that order; junction bases with no gene match: 10. This CDR3 is CASGPGTRGSYEQYF. The CDR3 nucleotides read TGTGCCAGCGGTCCCGGGACTAGGGGATCCTACGAGCAGTACTTC.

V is TRBV7-6 and J is TRBJ2-3; TRBD2 aligns across 13 bases. V dropped 6 bases and J dropped 1; count of bases not matched to a gene: 7. CDR3 length: 17 amino acids. CDR1 SGHVS and CDR2 FNYEAQ come from the germline V gene. CDR3 amino acids: CASSRTSGRFGTDTQYF. In DNA, the CDR3 is TGTGCCAGCAGTCGGACTAGCGGGAGATTCGGCACAGATACGCAGTATTTT.

The chain is built from TRBV6-2 or TRBV6-3 and TRBJ2-1, with D possibly TRBD2 on 6 matching bases. There are 15 residues in the CDR3. Trimming took 6 bases from V and 2 from J, leaving 14 bases between them. CDR1 and CDR2 from the germline V gene are MNHEY and SVGEGT. CDR3 residues: CASRRAGLAYNEQFF. CDR3 nucleotide sequence: TGTGCCAGCAGGCGAGCGGGTCTCGCCTACAATGAGCAGTTCTTC.

This clonotype was seen a handful of times. V usage is TRBV27 and J usage is TRBJ2-5; 8 bases are shared with TRBD1. The CDR3 consists of 15 residues. Trimming cost V 6 bases and J 4 bases; bases outside gene matches: 10. The germline V gene has CDR1 MNHEY and CDR2 SMNVEV (reference sequence). The CDR3: CASSLDRVRGETQYF. In DNA form, the CDR3 reads TGTGCCAGCAGCTTGGACAGGGTGAGGGGAGAGACCCAGTACTTC.

The chain recombines TRBV6-2 or TRBV6-3 with TRBJ2-1, with D possibly being TRBD2 (5 bases). This CDR3 has 13 residues. Trimming shortened V by 7 bases and J by 2 bases, and 9 bases separated the two germline ends. CDR1 MNHEY and CDR2 SVGEGT come from the germline V gene. In DNA form, the CDR3 reads TGTGCCAGCATGAGGGTACCCTACAATGAGCAGTTCTTC. The encoded protein is CASMRVPYNEQFF.

This clonotype was counted at least ten times. This rearrangement joins TRBV29-1 to TRBJ2-5; D perhaps matches TRBD2 (6 bases). Trimming took off 6 bases at V and 0 bases at J, with 11 bases between the two ends. There are 13 residues in the CDR3. The V gene's germline CDR1 is SQVTM and CDR2 ANQGSEA. CDR3 nucleotides: TGCAGCGTATCCGGGGGAAACCAAGAGACCCAGTACTTC. This codes for CSVSGGNQETQYF. Using reference TRBV29-1 and TRBJ2-5 for the parts outside the CDR3, the full variable domain is SAVISQKPSRDICQRGTSLTIQCQVDSQVTMMFWYRQQPGQSLTLIATANQGSEATYESGFVIDKFPISRPNLTFSTLTVSNMSPEDSSIYLCSVSGGNQETQYFGPGTRLLVL.

This clonotype turned up a few times. The V call is TRBV6-2 or TRBV6-3, the J call TRBJ2-1; 10 positions agree with TRBD2. Germline V gives CDR1 MNHEY, CDR2 SVGEGT. The CDR3 length is 17 residues. The ends lost 2 bases at V and 2 bases at J; junction bases unmatched: 6. CDR3 sequence: CASSYPPTSGAYNEQFF. In DNA form, the CDR3 reads TGTGCCAGCAGTTACCCACCAACTAGCGGGGCCTACAATGAGCAGTTCTTC.

In this sample, this clonotype turned up a few times. This chain joins TRBV7-2 and TRBJ2-7; TRBD2 is a possible D gene (6 bases). This CDR3 spans 15 amino acids. Trimming stripped 1 base from V and 0 bases from J, with 10 bases between. Germline lookup yields CDR1 SGHTA and CDR2 FQGNSA. CDR3 sequence reads: CASSLDGGPSYEQYF. Written as DNA, the CDR3 is TGTGCCAGCAGCTTAGACGGGGGTCCCTCCTACGAGCAGTACTTC.

This clonotype appeared a few times. The chain links TRBV7-9 to TRBJ1-3; no clear D. This CDR3 has 16 residues. Trimming cost V 3 bases and J 0 bases, with 12 bases left between them. Germline V CDR1 and CDR2: SEHNR, FQNEAQ (reference sequence). The CDR3 DNA sequence: TGTGCCAGCAGCTTGGACGCCACGATCTCTGGAAACACCATATATTTT. Its protein product is CASSLDATISGNTIYF.

The chain has TRBV20-1 and TRBJ2-1, with TRBD2 identical over 10 bases. Germline V gene sequence: CDR1 DFQATT, CDR2 SNEGSKA (reference sequence). V gave up 0 bases and J gave up 9 bases; unmatched junction bases: 11. The CDR3 totals 16 residues. The chain's CDR3 is CSARDSLAGVDGEQFF. CDR3 DNA sequence: TGCAGTGCTAGAGATAGCCTAGCGGGAGTAGACGGTGAGCAGTTCTTC.

This clonotype was counted a few times. J is TRBJ1-3 and V is TRBV12-3 or TRBV12-4; D is uncertain. This CDR3 is built from 13 residues. The V end was cut by 6 bases, the J end by 0 bases, with 6 bases between. The CDR3 reads CASRRHSGNTIYF. The CDR3, as DNA: TGTGCCAGCAGACGACACTCTGGAAACACCATATATTTT.